The rows below give T cell receptor beta chains drawn from one sample of a study of CD8+ T cells in alopecia areata. Repertoires were generated with immunoSEQ multiplex PCR, while TCRdb's copy carries only in-frame clones and drops some. This sample has 200,000 or so clones; roughly three fifths occur once, and the top ten carry approximately 4.9%. Sequenced material: CD8+ T cells sorted from blood. The receptors come from a human donor in good health. The CDR3 runs from the conserved cysteine through the conserved F or W. The order of the fields is D gene, J gene, clone size, V gene, CDR3 DNA, CDR3 protein. A D gene is named only where the DNA matches it firmly. Size values are once, few and many counts, or a class for expanded clones, and some rows have none.

>-|TRBJ2-7|-|TRBV27
TGTGCCAGCAGTTTCCGCCAGCGCGCCTACGAGCAGTACTTC
CASSFRQRAYEQYF
>-|TRBJ1-6|-|TRBV27
TGTGCCAGCAACCTATACGGTAATTCACCCCTCCACTTT
CASNLYGNSPLHF
>-|TRBJ2-5|-|TRBV13
TGTGCCAGCAGCTTCGAGGTGGATCAGAAAGAGACCCAGTACTTC
CASSFEVDQKETQYF
>TRBD2|TRBJ2-7|-|TRBV18
TGTGCCAGCTCACCTTCGGGGGGGCTTTCCTACGAGCAGTACTTC
CASSPSGGLSYEQYF
>-|TRBJ2-1|once|TRBV27
TGTGCCAGTCATCGGGACTTGGGGTACTACAATGAGCAGTTCTTC
CASHRDLGYYNEQFF
>-|TRBJ1-1|-|TRBV29-1
TGCAGCGTTGTACAGGGTGGAACTGAAGCTTTCTTT
CSVVQGGTEAFF
>-|TRBJ2-5|-|TRBV7-2
TGTGCCAGCAGCCACCCGACCCGGGGAGGAGAGACCCAGTACTTC
CASSHPTRGGETQYF
>-|TRBJ2-1|-|TRBV30
TGTGCCTGGAGTGTCGGAAGTGAGCAGTTCTTC
CAWSVGSEQFF
>TRBD2|TRBJ2-1|-|TRBV6-1
TGTGCCAGCATATTGGGGTCTAGCGGGGGCAATGAGCAGTTCTTC
CASILGSSGGNEQFF
>TRBD1|TRBJ1-2|-|TRBV11-2
TGTGCCAGCAGCTTAGGTGGGACAGGGTCTAACTATGGCTACACCTTC
CASSLGGTGSNYGYTF
>TRBD1|TRBJ2-7|-|TRBV5-1
TGCGCCAGCAGCTCGGGACAGTACTCTCCCTACGAGCAGTACTTC
CASSSGQYSPYEQYF
>-|TRBJ2-5|many|TRBV7-9
TGTGCCAGCAGCCTTGGGGCCGAAGAGACCCAGTACTTC
CASSLGAEETQYF
>-|TRBJ1-6|-|TRBV25-1
TGTGCCAGCAGTGTTTCACCCCTCCACTTT
CASSVSPLHF
>TRBD2|TRBJ2-3|-|TRBV4-1
TGCGCCAGCAGCCAAGACCCCAGCGGGGGGGCCGCAGATACGCAGTATTTT
CASSQDPSGGAADTQYF
>TRBD1|TRBJ2-1|-|TRBV29-1
TGCAGCGCCGGACAGGACAGTACTGAGCAGTTCTTC
CSAGQDSTEQFF
>-|TRBJ2-5|-|TRBV7-9
TGTGCCAGCAGCTTAGTTTCGGTCTCTATGGGGGAGACCCAGTACTTC
CASSLVSVSMGETQYF
>-|TRBJ2-5|few|TRBV11-2
TGTGCCAGCAGCACGGGACATCTGCAGGAGACCCAGTACTTC
CASSTGHLQETQYF
>-|TRBJ2-7|-|TRBV11-2
TGTGCCAGCAGCTTAGAATATAGGGAGCAGTACTTC
CASSLEYREQYF
>-|TRBJ1-1|-|TRBV7-6
TGTGCCAGCAGCAGTACGGGAAGGGGCGCTGAAGCTTTCTTT
CASSSTGRGAEAFF
>-|TRBJ2-3|-|TRBV4-2
TGTGCCAGCAGCCCCGGTGGAGATACGCAGTATTTT
CASSPGGDTQYF
>-|TRBJ2-5|-|TRBV12-5
TGTGCTACCCGAACAGGGAACGGAGAGACCCAGTACTTC
CATRTGNGETQYF
>TRBD1|TRBJ1-2|-|TRBV7-8
TGTGCCAGCAGCGCTAAGGACAGGGAAAACTATGGCTACACCTTC
CASSAKDRENYGYTF
>-|TRBJ1-2|-|TRBV30
TGTGCCTGGAGTCCATTCAGGGAAATCTATGGCTACACCTTC
CAWSPFREIYGYTF
>-|TRBJ1-1|few|TRBV6-6
TGTGCCAGCATGTGGGGATTTTACACTGAAGCTTTCTTT
CASMWGFYTEAFF
>-|TRBJ2-1|few|TRBV2
TGTGCCAGCGAGCTAGGTGGGAATGAGCAGTTCTTC
CASELGGNEQFF
>-|TRBJ2-7|-|TRBV15
TGTGCCACCAGCAGAGATTCAAGGCCCCGTGTGAGGGAGCAGTACTTC
CATSRDSRPRVREQYF
>-|TRBJ1-2|few|TRBV29-1
TGCGGGGTAGACGAGGGAAGGAAATATGGCTACACCTTC
CGVDEGRKYGYTF
>-|TRBJ2-5|-|TRBV25-1
TGTGCCAGCAGTGCGGGGTTTAGACAGACCCAGTACTTC
CASSAGFRQTQYF
>-|TRBJ2-7|few|TRBV10-3
TGTGCCATCTCGGGCCGTGTAGTCGATCCCTCCTCCTACGAGCAGTACTTC
CAISGRVVDPSSYEQYF
>-|TRBJ1-3|-|TRBV29-1
TGCAGCGTTGAAGATCTACTAAGCTCTGGAAACACCATATATTTT
CSVEDLLSSGNTIYF
>TRBD1|TRBJ1-5|few|TRBV27
TGTGCCAGCAGTTTATCTTGGACAGGGGGCTTAAAGCCCCAGCATTTT
CASSLSWTGGLKPQHF
>-|TRBJ1-2|-|TRBV6-5
TGTGCCAGCAGTCCACGGTCCTCGGGGAGCTACACCTTC
CASSPRSSGSYTF
>-|TRBJ2-1|few|TRBV4-1
TGCGCCAGCAGCCAAGAGGGGAGGCCCTACAATGAGCAGTTCTTC
CASSQEGRPYNEQFF
>TRBD1|TRBJ1-5|-|TRBV9
TGTGCCAGCAGCGTAGGGACAGGGTCGAGTCAGCCCCAGCATTTT
CASSVGTGSSQPQHF
>TRBD2|TRBJ2-5|-|TRBV7-9
TGTGCCAGCAGCCCCCCGGGGGGGGAGAAAGAGACCCAGTACTTC
CASSPPGGEKETQYF
>TRBD1|TRBJ1-2|-|TRBV19
TGTGCCAGTAGTGCAGGGGGCGGCTACACCTTC
CASSAGGGYTF